This is a list of T cell receptor beta chains from one sample in a study of identical twins. MiXCR, applied by TCRdb to the 5' RACE reads, yields one record per CDR3 protein. The table includes fewer than 900,000 distinct CDR3 sequences, roughly 18% detected once. The same sample was also used in a study of T cells expressing NK-cell markers.

Material: PBMCs. Receptor source: a woman under 30 in good health. Both conserved end residues are part of each CDR3. The D gene is left open where the match is weak. Expanded clones get a size class; other rows say once, few or many, or leave the size out.

abundance	v_gene	len	d_gene	j_gene	CDR3aa	CDR3nt
few	TRBV20-1	15	-	TRBJ2-4	CSARDHTVAKNIQYF	TGCAGTGCTAGAGATCATACTGTAGCCAAAAACATTCAGTACTTC
few	TRBV19	15	TRBD1	TRBJ1-1	CASSDGTGVNTEAFF	TGTGCCAGTAGTGACGGGACAGGTGTGAACACTGAAGCTTTCTTT
few	TRBV5-1	16	TRBD1	TRBJ2-2	CASRSQGTTNTGELFF	TGCGCCAGCAGGTCACAGGGGACCACAAACACCGGGGAGCTGTTTTTT
few	TRBV15	16	TRBD2	TRBJ2-2	CATSRSLGGRSGELFF	TGTGCCACCAGCAGGTCCTTGGGGGGGAGATCCGGGGAGCTGTTTTTT
few	TRBV5-8	14	-	TRBJ1-1	CASSGTGRLTEAFF	TGTGCCAGCAGCGGAACGGGTCGACTTACTGAAGCTTTCTTT
-	TRBV20-1	16	TRBD2	TRBJ2-3	CSALDGASGLPDTQYF	TGCAGTGCCCTGGACGGGGCTAGCGGTCTCCCGGATACGCAGTATTTT
few	TRBV6-2/TRBV6-3	11	-	TRBJ2-1	CASSYEVEQFF	TGTGCCAGCAGTTACGAGGTTGAGCAGTTCTTC
few	TRBV9	19	TRBD2	TRBJ2-2	CASSHPNIPGLANTGELFF	TGTGCCAGCAGCCATCCCAATATACCGGGACTAGCGAACACCGGGGAGCTGTTTTTT
-	TRBV7-2	17	TRBD1	TRBJ1-1	CASSLSGRGVVRTEAFF	TGTGCCAGCAGCTTAAGCGGCAGGGGGGTAGTTCGCACTGAAGCTTTCTTT
-	TRBV5-1	12	-	TRBJ2-2	CASRWGPGELFF	TGCGCCAGCAGGTGGGGCCCCGGGGAGCTGTTTTTT
few	TRBV5-5	13	-	TRBJ1-5	CASSLWQNQPQHF	TGTGCCAGCAGCTTGTGGCAGAATCAGCCCCAGCATTTT
-	TRBV7-3	14	-	TRBJ2-2	CASSLTWGTGELFF	TGTGCCAGCAGCTTAACGTGGGGGACCGGGGAGCTGTTTTTT
few	TRBV15	16	TRBD1	TRBJ2-7	CATSSGGTGISYEQYF	TGTGCCACCAGCTCAGGGGGGACAGGGATCTCCTACGAGCAGTACTTC
-	TRBV5-1	16	TRBD2	TRBJ2-5	CASSFGASGEQETQYF	TGCGCCAGCAGCTTTGGGGCTAGCGGGGAACAAGAGACCCAGTACTTC
few	TRBV5-1	17	TRBD2	TRBJ2-3	CASSLASTSGSTDTQYF	TGCGCCAGCAGCTTGGCCTCGACTAGCGGGAGCACAGATACGCAGTATTTT
-	TRBV5-1	15	-	TRBJ2-5	CASSLRLGQKETQYF	TGCGCCAGCAGCTTGAGACTAGGGCAGAAGGAGACCCAGTACTTC
few	TRBV20-1	14	-	TRBJ1-1	CSARDLNGNTEAFF	TGCAGTGCTAGAGATCTCAATGGAAACACTGAAGCTTTCTTT
-	TRBV25-1	16	TRBD2	TRBJ2-1	CASSGLAASSYNEQFF	TGTGCCAGCAGTGGACTAGCGGCTAGCTCCTACAATGAGCAGTTCTTC
few	TRBV5-1	15	-	TRBJ2-1	CASSLVGYSYNEQFF	TGCGCCAGCAGCTTGGTAGGTTACTCCTACAATGAGCAGTTCTTC
-	TRBV6-1	14	-	TRBJ1-2	CASSEYVGGYGYTF	TGTGCCAGCAGTGAATACGTAGGGGGTTATGGCTACACCTTC
-	TRBV12-3/TRBV12-4	13	-	TRBJ1-2	CASKVTLGHGYTF	TGTGCCAGCAAGGTCACCTTGGGGCATGGCTACACCTTC
-	TRBV5-1	13	TRBD1	TRBJ2-7	CASRRGQTNEQYF	TGCGCCAGCAGGAGGGGACAGACGAACGAGCAGTACTTC
-	TRBV18	15	TRBD2	TRBJ2-1	CASSRGTSWYNEQFF	TGTGCCAGCTCACGCGGGACTAGCTGGTACAATGAGCAGTTCTTC
-	TRBV12-3/TRBV12-4	14	TRBD2	TRBJ2-7	CASRSGRTFYEQYF	TGTGCCAGCAGGAGCGGGAGGACGTTTTACGAGCAGTACTTC
-	TRBV10-3	16	TRBD2	TRBJ2-3	CAISERGGPFPDTQYF	TGTGCCATCAGTGAGCGCGGGGGACCCTTTCCAGATACGCAGTATTTT
-	TRBV20-1	11	-	TRBJ1-4	CSFQGNEKLFF	TGCAGTTTCCAGGGTAATGAAAAACTGTTTTTT
few	TRBV7-9	16	TRBD2	TRBJ2-1	CASSPLPGGPGNEQFF	TGTGCCAGCAGCCCCCTCCCGGGAGGGCCTGGAAATGAGCAGTTCTTC
-	TRBV12-3/TRBV12-4	15	TRBD2	TRBJ2-7	CASSSSGGRGYEQYF	TGTGCCAGCAGTTCGTCTGGCGGGAGGGGTTACGAGCAGTACTTC
few	TRBV27	15	TRBD2	TRBJ2-5	CASSFGLARVETQYF	TGTGCCAGCAGTTTCGGACTAGCGAGGGTAGAGACCCAGTACTTC
few	TRBV20-1	14	-	TRBJ2-1	CSASPSLGRNEQFF	TGCAGTGCTAGCCCTTCTCTAGGTCGAAATGAGCAGTTCTTC
-	TRBV6-5	14	-	TRBJ1-5	CASSSGDRNQPQHF	TGTGCCAGCAGTTCCGGCGACAGAAATCAGCCCCAGCATTTT
many	TRBV12-3/TRBV12-4	15	TRBD2	TRBJ2-3	CASSIRTSGRDTQYF	TGTGCCAGCAGTATAAGGACTAGCGGAAGAGATACGCAGTATTTT
-	TRBV25-1	13	-	TRBJ2-2	CASKLPNTGELFF	TGTGCCAGCAAACTCCCAAACACCGGGGAGCTGTTTTTT
few	TRBV7-9	15	-	TRBJ2-2	CASSLRDGNTGELFF	TGTGCCAGCAGCTTAAGGGACGGCAACACCGGGGAGCTGTTTTTT
many	TRBV5-1	15	-	TRBJ1-1	CASSFGRAANTEAFF	TGCGCCAGCAGCTTTGGTAGGGCGGCGAACACTGAAGCTTTCTTT
few	TRBV20-1	15	TRBD1	TRBJ2-7	CSARDGDRGSYEQYF	TGCAGTGCTAGAGACGGGGACAGAGGTTCCTACGAGCAGTACTTC
-	TRBV20-1	14	-	TRBJ1-6	CSARGDKRGSPLHF	TGCAGTGCTAGGGGGGACAAAAGGGGATCACCCCTCCACTTT